Sequencing of this TCR beta chain was carried out in a study of blood T cell repertoires in COVID-19. Study summary: COVID-19 samples collected from the United States, Italy and Spain covered acute and convalescent phases. PBMCs, B-cell-depleted T cells, or T cells were the source of the cDNA or gDNA that made up the material.

Under the authors' procedure: The authors estimated nucleated cell counts from reference gene primer amplification. Only in-frame clones appear in the TCRdb table, and some are missing; sequencing was by immunoSEQ multiplex PCR. V and J calls and clone size are given by that table; D and trimming were obtained from the DNA. The table has roughly 180,000 clones, around four fifths seen once. Enrolled through a virtual design, the participants were between roughly 18 and 90 years of age and came from roughly 22 US areas. V was cut by 7 bases and J by 5 bases, with 6 bases left in between. CDR3 size: 12 residues. CDR1 is LNHDA, CDR2 SQIVND, per germline (reference sequence).

The V call is TRBV19, the J call TRBJ1-6; D is unclear. The sequence was collected from a man in his forties who had recovered from COVID-19. Input material: PBMCs or T cells enriched from blood (not recorded which). The CDR3 DNA follows: TGTGCCAGTAACGGGAATAATTCACCCCTCCACTTT. It codes for CASNGNNSPLHF.